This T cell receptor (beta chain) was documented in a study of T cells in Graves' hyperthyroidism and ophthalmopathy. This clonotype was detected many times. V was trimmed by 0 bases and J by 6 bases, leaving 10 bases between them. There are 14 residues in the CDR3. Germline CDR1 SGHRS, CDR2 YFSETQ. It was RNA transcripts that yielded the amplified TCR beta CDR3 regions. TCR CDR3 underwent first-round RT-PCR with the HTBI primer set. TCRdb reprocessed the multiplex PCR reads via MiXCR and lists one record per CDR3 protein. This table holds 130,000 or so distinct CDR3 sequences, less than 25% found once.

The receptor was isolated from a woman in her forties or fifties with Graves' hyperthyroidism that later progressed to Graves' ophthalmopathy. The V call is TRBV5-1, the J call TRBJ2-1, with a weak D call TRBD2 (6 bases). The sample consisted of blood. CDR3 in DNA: TGCGCCAGCAGCTTGGGGCAGGGAGGCAATGAGCAGTTCTTC. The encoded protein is CASSLGQGGNEQFF.